Described below is a single T cell receptor beta chain sequence and its context. Its antigen is as yet unknown. None of the donors, who were healthy HIV-negative adults, had recently had acute infections or vaccinations. Profiling relied on immunoSEQ multiplex PCR, and the TCRdb table lists in-frame clones only, not all of them. Of around 200,000 clones listed, approximately 61% are singletons. This record belongs to a study of shared clonotypes between healthy human individuals. Notes on the study in general: Tissue TCR repertoires likely differ from these blood-only repertoires. Among non-shared clonotypes, generation probabilities were lower than among those shared by all four donors.

V shed 5 bases and J 4 bases; nucleotides not matched to a gene: 8. Germline V lookup: CDR1 SGHVS, CDR2 FQNEAQ. The CDR3 consists of 15 residues. The sequenced sample was memory CD4+ T cells sorted from blood. Subset in this sample: CD45RA-negative fraction. This chain connects TRBV7-8 to TRBJ1-5, with 7 nucleotides matching TRBD1. The sequence derives from a man aged 25-45 years in good health. The CDR3 DNA follows: TGTGCCAGCAGCACAAGACAGGGTGGGAATCAGCCCCAGCATTTT. It translates to CASSTRQGGNQPQHF.